A selection of T cell receptor beta chains follows, all from one sample in a study of cytomegalovirus exposure and HLA in healthy donors. Repertoires were generated with immunoSEQ multiplex PCR, while TCRdb's copy carries only in-frame clones and drops some. The sample has approximately 160,000 clones, 85% to 90% seen once. Input material: PBMCs. The receptors were gathered from a woman in her 30s in good health and CMV-seronegative. Both conserved end residues are part of each CDR3. The D gene is left open where the match is weak. Rows give clone size only sometimes, using once, few, many, or a class for an expanded clone.

size	D	J	V	length	CDR3	DNA
.	TRBD2	TRBJ2-1	TRBV6-1	15	CASRPYSGGNNEQFF	TGTGCCAGCAGGCCCTATAGCGGGGGGAACAATGAGCAGTTCTTC
.	.	TRBJ2-3	TRBV27	16	CASSYGVLSSTDTQYF	TGTGCCAGCAGTTATGGGGTTCTCTCTAGCACAGATACGCAGTATTTT
.	TRBD2	TRBJ2-1	TRBV9	16	CASDVSLAGIFNEQFF	TGTGCCAGCGACGTTAGTCTAGCGGGGATTTTCAATGAGCAGTTCTTC
.	.	TRBJ1-2	TRBV4-1	14	CASSQPGTIDGYTF	TGCGCCAGCAGCCAACCGGGTACCATAGATGGCTACACCTTC
.	.	TRBJ2-1	TRBV10-3	13	CAISEPGGDEQFF	TGTGCCATCAGTGAGCCCGGTGGGGATGAGCAGTTCTTC
.	TRBD2	TRBJ2-1	TRBV27	15	CASSLIAGMYNEQFF	TGTGCCAGCAGTTTAATAGCGGGGATGTACAATGAGCAGTTCTTC
.	.	TRBJ1-2	TRBV4-1	14	CASSQEWTEYGYTF	TGCGCCAGCAGCCAAGAGTGGACAGAATATGGCTACACCTTC
.	.	TRBJ1-3	TRBV9	13	CASSVGAEDTIYF	TGTGCCAGCAGCGTAGGGGCAGAAGACACCATATATTTT
.	.	TRBJ2-7	TRBV18	16	CASSPIRVGFDYEQYF	TGTGCCAGCTCCCCTATTCGGGTGGGTTTTGACTACGAGCAGTACTTC
.	.	TRBJ1-2	TRBV9	13	CASSESTNYGYTF	TGTGCCAGCAGCGAGAGTACTAACTATGGCTACACCTTC
.	TRBD1	TRBJ2-7	TRBV19	14	CASSIGTGAYEQYF	TGTGCCAGTAGTATAGGGACAGGGGCCTACGAGCAGTACTTC
.	.	TRBJ2-1	TRBV6-5	16	CASSYSGGLRANEQFF	TGTGCCAGCAGTTACTCTGGGGGACTCCGAGCCAATGAGCAGTTCTTC
.	.	TRBJ1-3	TRBV2	16	CASSETGAVSGNTIYF	TGTGCCAGCAGTGAGACCGGGGCCGTCTCTGGAAACACCATATATTTT
.	.	TRBJ2-7	TRBV11-2	12	CASSLGAYEQYF	TGTGCCAGCAGCTTAGGTGCCTACGAGCAGTACTTC
few	.	TRBJ2-1	TRBV27	12	CASGDRMDEQFF	TGTGCCAGCGGGGATCGAATGGATGAGCAGTTCTTC
.	TRBD1	TRBJ1-5	TRBV2	15	CASSEDRVSNQPQHF	TGTGCCAGCAGTGAGGACAGGGTAAGCAATCAGCCCCAGCATTTT
.	.	TRBJ1-1	TRBV5-6	13	CASSSTGYTEAFF	TGTGCCAGCAGTTCTACAGGGTACACTGAAGCTTTCTTT
.	.	TRBJ2-1	TRBV7-8	15	CASSLALVGYNEQFF	TGTGCCAGCAGCTTAGCGTTGGTCGGGTACAATGAGCAGTTCTTC
.	TRBD2	TRBJ2-1	TRBV30	15	CAWMNPGLAGLKGFF	TGTGCCTGGATGAACCCGGGACTAGCGGGTCTTAAGGGGTTCTTC
.	.	TRBJ1-6	TRBV7-9	17	CASSSRIHFSYNSPLHF	TGTGCCAGCAGCTCAAGAATACATTTCTCCTATAATTCACCCCTCCACTTT